These 4 T cell receptor beta chains came from one sample sequenced in a study of beta chain features in type 1 diabetes. Sequenced material consisted of expressed TCRB transcripts (all of the isolated RNA was reverse transcribed). Some clones are missing from TCRdb's copy, which holds only in-frame ones; the method was immunoSEQ multiplex PCR. The table lists 600,000 to 700,000 clones, approximately 13% of them singletons, with around 0.12% in the top ten. Regarding the study as a whole: Patients with Type 1 diabetes showed moderately but significantly shorter TCRB CDR3s in all four CD4+ subsets.

Their antigens are not known. Sequencing used naive CD4+ T cells from blood. Receptor source: a man aged 25-45 years with type 1 diabetes.

This clone came up a few times. V is TRBV2 and J is TRBJ2-1; perhaps TRBD1 as D (5 bases). The CDR3 extends over 15 amino acids. CDR1 SNHLY and CDR2 FYNNEI come from the germline V gene. Trimming shortened V by 6 bases and J by 4 bases, and 16 bases separated the two germline ends. Here the CDR3 reads CASRGKRQTYNEQFF. DNA for the CDR3: TGTGCCAGCAGGGGGAAAAGACAGACTTACAATGAGCAGTTCTTC.

This clone was recorded only once. The gene calls are TRBV5-1 and TRBJ2-5; 8 nucleotides match TRBD2. The CDR3 contains 14 residues. The trim removed 2 bases at V and 4 bases at J, leaving 4 bases unmatched. The germline gives CDR1 SGHRS, CDR2 YFSETQ. The CDR3 sequence: CASSFAGGAETQYF. CDR3 nucleotide sequence: TGCGCCAGCAGCTTTGCGGGGGGCGCAGAGACCCAGTACTTC.

This clone was seen more than once but under ten times. The chain combines TRBV19 with TRBJ2-6, with 8 bases fitting TRBD1. Germline assignment: CDR1 LNHDA and CDR2 SQIVND (reference sequence). The CDR3 contains 15 residues. The trim removed 5 bases at V and 2 bases at J, leaving 2 bases unmatched. For the CDR3, the DNA is TGTGCCAGTAGTCCGACAGGGGCTGGGGCCAACGTCCTGACTTTC. It translates to CASSPTGAGANVLTF.

The chain joins TRBV19 to TRBJ1-4; weak D call: TRBD1 (5 bases). The CDR3 sequence is 15 residues long. Germline lookup yields CDR1 LNHDA and CDR2 SQIVND (reference sequence). V was shortened by 6 bases and J by 7 bases, with 18 bases between the two germline ends. DNA of the CDR3: TGTGCCAGTAGCCTCTATTCCTCCGGGGGTGAAAAACTGTTTTTT. Its translation: CASSLYSSGGEKLFF. Filled out from reference TRBV19 and TRBJ1-4, the complete variable domain reads DGGITQSPKYLFRKEGQNVTLSCEQNLNHDAMYWYRQDPGQGLRLIYYSQIVNDFQKGDIAEGYSVSREKKESFPLTVTSAQKNPTAFYLCASSLYSSGGEKLFFGSGTQLSVL.